These 10 T cell receptor beta chains were sequenced from one sample in a study of identical twins. TCRdb recomputed calls from the 5' RACE reads with MiXCR, one row per CDR3 protein. The table shows about 900,000 distinct CDR3 sequences, with roughly 12% occurring only once. These data were also reused for a study on yellow fever vaccine responses in identical twins.

Sequencing used PBMCs. These receptors were taken from a woman aged 18-29 years in good health.

The chain uses TRBV20-1 and TRBJ1-1; D is undetermined. This CDR3 is 11 amino acids long. In germline, CDR1 is DFQATT, CDR2 SNEGSKA (reference sequence). V was clipped by 5 bases and J by 6 bases, with 10 bases between them. The CDR3 DNA sequence: TGCAGTGCTCCCCGGGTGTCTGAAGCTTTCTTT. Protein product: CSAPRVSEAFF.

The chain links TRBV27 to TRBJ2-3; a possible D gene is TRBD1 (6 bases). V dropped 7 bases and J dropped 4 bases, with 21 bases sitting between them. Germline V gives CDR1 MNHEY, CDR2 SMNVEV (reference sequence). CDR3 length: 16 amino acids. The CDR3 loop is CASKPTGTIGADTQYF. CDR3 sequence (DNA): TGTGCCAGCAAACCGACCGGGACAATTGGTGCAGATACGCAGTATTTT.

This clonotype appeared many times. This chain joins TRBV12-3 or TRBV12-4 and TRBJ1-1; D unresolved. This CDR3 region has 13 residues. Trimming cost V 5 bases and J 5 bases, with 12 bases left between them. The CDR3 spells CASSPNSGTEAFF. The DNA for the CDR3 is TGTGCCAGCAGTCCCAATTCCGGGACTGAAGCTTTCTTT.

The chain couples TRBV7-9 to TRBJ2-1; D not certain. Germline V gives CDR1 SEHNR, CDR2 FQNEAQ (reference sequence). The CDR3 length is 13 residues. The germline V and J ends were trimmed by 3 bases and 8 bases, with 11 bases remaining between them. CDR3 in amino acids: CASSFTGFHEQFF. The CDR3 region has the DNA TGTGCCAGCAGCTTCACCGGCTTCCATGAGCAGTTCTTC.

In this sample, this clonotype turned up a few times. The chain recombines TRBV7-6 with TRBJ1-6; D possibly corresponds to TRBD1 (5 bases). The CDR3 is 14 residues long. Trimming took 5 bases from V and 6 from J, leaving 11 bases between them. Germline V CDR1 and CDR2: SGHVS, FNYEAQ. The CDR3 region is CASSPGASNSPLHF. The CDR3 DNA is TGTGCCAGCAGCCCCGGGGCTAGTAATTCACCCCTCCACTTT.

The chain couples TRBV29-1 to TRBJ2-7, with 8 bases aligning to TRBD2. The germline V gene encodes CDR1 SQVTM and CDR2 ANQGSEA. Germline trimming cut 2 bases from V and 2 bases from J; bases unmatched to any gene: 8. This CDR3 is built from 15 residues. DNA for the CDR3: TGCAGCGTTGAACTAGCGGGTGGTCCCCCCTACGAGCAGTACTTC. It yields the protein CSVELAGGPPYEQYF.

In this sample, this clonotype turned up a few times. The V call is TRBV9, the J call TRBJ2-7, with 10 bases identical to TRBD1. This CDR3 contains 14 residues. With V trimmed by 3 bases and J by 5 bases, 5 bases remained unmatched. CDR1 is SGDLS, CDR2 YYNGEE, per germline. CDR3 region: CASSDRDRGDEQYF. CDR3 nucleotide sequence: TGTGCCAGCAGCGACCGGGACAGGGGCGACGAGCAGTACTTC.

This clonotype was detected only a few times. The chain recombines TRBV27 with TRBJ2-2; 8 bases map to TRBD2. V dropped 3 bases and J dropped 7; count of bases not matched to a gene: 7. Looked up from germline, CDR1 is MNHEY and CDR2 is SMNVEV (reference sequence). CDR3 length equals 15 residues. CDR3 amino acids: CASSLDIAGRGELFF. CDR3 coding DNA: TGTGCCAGCAGTTTGGACATAGCGGGACGCGGGGAGCTGTTTTTT.

This clonotype was seen more than once but under ten times. The genes are TRBV11-2 and TRBJ1-2; D remains ambiguous. There are 14 residues in the CDR3. Germline V gene sequence: CDR1 SGHAT, CDR2 FQNNGV. V shed 3 bases and J shed 4 bases, with 12 bases lying between them. The CDR3 DNA follows: TGTGCCAGCAGCTTGGCTTTTAACCGCTATGGCTACACCTTC. Translating it yields CASSLAFNRYGYTF.

CDR3 bases: TGTGCTAGTGGCCTCACTAGCGGCTCCTACGAGCAGTACTTC. It specifies CASGLTSGSYEQYF. V usage is TRBV12-5 and J usage is TRBJ2-7; 8 bases match TRBD2. The ends lost 6 bases at V and 0 bases at J; junction bases unmatched: 4. The CDR3 has 14 residues. CDR1 and CDR2 (germline): LGHNT, FRNRAP.